Detailed here is one T cell receptor beta chain. Its target is unknown. CDR3 length: 15 amino acids. Unmatched junction bases numbered 7, after V lost 4 bases and J lost 2 bases. Germline V gives CDR1 MNHEY, CDR2 SVGAGI. The sample originates from a study of T cell responses to AZD1222 COVID-19 vaccine. General study findings and limits: At baseline, just five or six AZD1222 recipients tested seropositive. Spike-specific TCR breadth and depth both grew after two AZD1222 doses. Nearly half of spike-specific TCRs reportedly go after variant regions that carry no mutations. White British people made up most donors, females outnumbered males, and clonal diversity was possibly underestimated.

Assay: immunoSEQ multiplex PCR; the TCRdb copy retains only in-frame clones and omits some. The table has about 130,000 clones, 90% seen once. The chain couples TRBV6-5 to TRBJ1-1; 7 nucleotides align to TRBD1. The material was peripheral blood, obtained on day 0 of MenACWY control vaccination. The sequence was collected from an adult in good health. The CDR3, as DNA: TGTGCCAGCAGTTTATCAGACAGGGTTAACACTGAAGCTTTCTTT. Protein: CASSLSDRVNTEAFF.